This section outlines one T cell receptor (beta chain) sequence together with its context. Its matching antigen is unknown. The method was immunoSEQ multiplex PCR; TCRdb's version includes in-frame clones alone and lacks a portion of them. The table includes about 180,000 clones, almost 90% detected once. These data come from a study of T cell responses to AZD1222 COVID-19 vaccine. The ends lost 6 bases at V and 6 bases at J; junction bases unmatched: 11. CDR3 length: 14 amino acids. Germline-derived CDR1 and CDR2 are LNHDA and SQIVND (reference sequence). Analysis merged second doses at about 4 or about 12 weeks. Notes on the study in general: Across spike, vaccine-associated CD4 TCRs were found, dominant at 160-218 and 743-854. The breadth and depth of Spike-specific TCRs increased once two AZD1222 doses had been given. Mostly white British, mostly female donors; authors suggested clonal diversity may be underestimated.

The sequence derives from an adult who received the AZD1222 COVID-19 vaccine. The sequences come from peripheral blood, collected 28 days after the second AZD1222 dose. V usage is TRBV19 and J usage is TRBJ2-7; 7 positions agree with TRBD1. Here the CDR3 DNA reads TGTGCCAGTAGGGTTCCGGGACAGCATAGCGAGCAGTACTTC. It yields the protein CASRVPGQHSEQYF. Filled out from reference TRBV19 and TRBJ2-7, the complete variable domain reads DGGITQSPKYLFRKEGQNVTLSCEQNLNHDAMYWYRQDPGQGLRLIYYSQIVNDFQKGDIAEGYSVSREKKESFPLTVTSAQKNPTAFYLCASRVPGQHSEQYFGPGTRLTVT.